The present TCR beta chain was sequenced within a study of CD8 T cells in ankylosing spondylitis. TCR beta libraries were made by quantitative 5'-RACE with molecular barcodes. TCRdb reanalysed the 5' RACE reads using MiXCR and keeps one entry per CDR3 protein. The repertoire consists of around 220,000 distinct CDR3 sequences, with around 19% occurring once and the leading ten covering about 39%. Study-wide points: Among TCR beta sequences, a motif of eight or nine highly homologous variants appeared characteristic of ankylosing spondylitis blood. Clones linked with disease were CD8+ and fairly uncommon in the peripheral blood. Existing reports had already noted some motif variants in reactive arthritis synovial fluid and blood.

Concerning this clonotype itself: As yet, its antigen is unknown.

The CDR3 contains 15 residues. In germline, CDR1 is MGHRA, CDR2 YSYEKL. V shed 0 bases and J shed 0 bases, with 9 bases lying between them. This chain uses TRBV4-1 with TRBJ2-7, with D hard to call. This receptor was taken from a male donor with ankylosing spondylitis. The sample was blood, either unsorted or a sorted T cell fraction (not recorded which). The CDR3: CASSQESTTSYEQYF. The CDR3 DNA reads as TGCGCCAGCAGCCAAGAAAGTACCACCTCCTACGAGCAGTACTTC.